This passage covers 31 T cell receptor beta chains from one sample sequenced in a study of identical twins. A single record per CDR3 protein comes from TCRdb applying MiXCR to the 5' RACE reads. The profile shows 450,000 or so distinct CDR3 sequences, 12% to 15% of them singletons. These same data were also listed under a study on yellow fever vaccine responses in identical twins.

Sequenced: CD4+ T cells sorted from blood. Receptors were obtained from a woman between 18 and 30 years old in good health.

This clonotype has a single count. The V and J genes are TRBV2 and TRBJ2-7; 7 nucleotides match TRBD2. V was pared by 4 bases and J by 6 bases, with 9 bases of the junction left unmatched. Germline lookup yields CDR1 SNHLY and CDR2 FYNNEI. The CDR3 is 14 residues long. CDR3 in amino acids: CASSVSGGRIEQYF. CDR3 sequence (DNA): TGTGCCAGCAGTGTTAGCGGCGGGAGAATCGAGCAGTACTTC.

This clonotype was detected many times. The chain links TRBV27 to TRBJ2-3; perhaps TRBD2 as D (6 bases). Germline V lookup: CDR1 MNHEY, CDR2 SMNVEV (reference sequence). The CDR3 loop spans 16 amino acids. V was pared by 4 bases and J by 0 bases, with 14 bases between. The CDR3 region is CASSSSLGRSTDTQYF. The CDR3, as DNA: TGTGCCAGCAGTTCGTCCCTGGGGAGGAGCACAGATACGCAGTATTTT.

This clonotype was seen only a few times. The junction departs from germline at one end; a sequencing error may be responsible. The chain has TRBV7-7 and TRBJ1-1; D is uncertain. The CDR3 loop spans 10 amino acids. The V gene's germline CDR1 is SSHAT and CDR2 FNYEAQ (reference sequence). The CDR3 coding sequence is TGTGCTAGCAGCAACCTAAAAGCTTTCTTT. Its translation: CASSNLKAFF.

As for this clonotype: A much larger clone differs from this one at a single base, so this may be a read error. This chain connects TRBV7-9 to TRBJ2-1; TRBD1 aligns across 8 bases. The CDR3 extends over 13 amino acids. Germline V lookup: CDR1 SEHNR, CDR2 FQNEAQ (reference sequence). CDR3 coding DNA: TGTGCCAGCAGTCGACAGGGGAGCAATGAGCAGATCTTC. Translating gives CASSRQGSNEQIF.

The chain joins TRBV29-1 to TRBJ2-7; D is unresolved. The CDR3 runs 11 residues. With 7 bases removed from V and 5 bases from J, the gap between germline ends came to 12 bases. The V gene's germline CDR1 is SQVTM and CDR2 ANQGSEA. CDR3 coding DNA: TGCAGCGCCGTAGGCACTCACGAGCAGTACTTC. Its protein product is CSAVGTHEQYF.

Ten or more counts support this clonotype. The chain recombines TRBV12-3 or TRBV12-4 with TRBJ2-7, with D hard to call. Trimming left V 1 base short and J 4 bases short, with 8 bases between. This CDR3 has 13 residues. As DNA, the CDR3 is TGTGCCAGCAGTTTAGGGGTTTCTTACGAGCAGTACTTC. It codes for CASSLGVSYEQYF.

This clonotype occurred a few times. The chain is built from TRBV11-1 and TRBJ2-7; 7 nucleotides line up with TRBD1. The V gene's germline CDR1 is SGHAT and CDR2 FQDESV (reference sequence). Trimming at V came to 5 bases and at J to 3 bases, leaving 10 bases not matched to a gene. The CDR3 consists of 15 residues. CDR3: CASSARARQGYEQYF. The CDR3 DNA follows: TGTGCCAGCAGCGCCCGGGCCAGACAGGGCTACGAGCAGTACTTC.

This clonotype was seen repeatedly, ten times or more. J is TRBJ2-1 and V is TRBV12-3 or TRBV12-4; 8 bases fit TRBD2. Trimming removed 6 bases from V and 3 bases from J; junction bases left unmatched: 7. The CDR3 loop spans 15 amino acids. CDR3 loop: CASSKAGARYNEQFF. The CDR3 DNA reads as TGTGCCAGCAGCAAAGCGGGAGCGCGCTACAATGAGCAGTTCTTC.

This chain connects TRBV5-1 to TRBJ2-7, with D possibly being TRBD1 (7 bases). The CDR3 runs 15 residues. Germline lookup yields CDR1 SGHRS and CDR2 YFSETQ. Trimming cost V 1 base and J 7 bases, with 18 bases left between them. CDR3 nucleotide sequence: TGCGCCAGCAGCTTGTCCCTGACAGGGACTGGGGAGCAGTACTTC. Residues: CASSLSLTGTGEQYF.

This clonotype was detected only once. This rearrangement joins TRBV6-1 to TRBJ2-3, with no clear D. The ends were cut back, 6 bases at V and 5 bases at J, with 15 bases in the middle. From germline, CDR1 is MNHNS and CDR2 SASEGT. The length of the CDR3 is 14 residues. CDR3 region: CASSSSWGRDTQYF. The CDR3 DNA is TGTGCCAGCAGCTCTTCGTGGGGTAGAGATACGCAGTATTTT.

Ten or more counts support this clonotype. The chain uses TRBV5-1 and TRBJ2-1; TRBD2 matches at 7 bases. Germline trimming cut 4 bases from V and 8 bases from J; bases unmatched to any gene: 12. Per the germline V gene, CDR1 is SGHRS and CDR2 is YFSETQ. The CDR3 is 15 residues long. CDR3: CASSLGPGGLYEQFF. The CDR3 nucleotides are TGCGCCAGCAGCCTTGGCCCGGGAGGATTATATGAGCAGTTCTTC.

This clonotype was found many times. The V call is TRBV28, the J call TRBJ2-7, with 9 bases identical to TRBD1. The V gene end was trimmed by 7 bases and the J gene end by 4 bases; junction bases not matched to a gene: 8. Germline assignment: CDR1 MDHEN and CDR2 SYDVKM. CDR3 length: 14 residues. As DNA, the CDR3 is TGTGCCAGCAAACGGACAGGGGCGGGTTACGAGCAGTACTTC. This codes for CASKRTGAGYEQYF.

At least ten counts were recorded for this clonotype. V gene TRBV7-2 combines with J gene TRBJ2-1; D possibly corresponds to TRBD2 (5 bases). Trimming removed 8 bases at V and 3 bases at J, with 14 bases between. Germline V lookup: CDR1 SGHTA, CDR2 FQGNSA. The CDR3 is made up of 14 amino acids. CDR3 nucleotides: TGTGCCAGCGAGAGGGATTATCTCTACAATGAGCAGTTCTTC. Amino acid sequence: CASERDYLYNEQFF.

This clonotype showed up just a few times. This sequence joins TRBV6-2 or TRBV6-3 and TRBJ2-1, with TRBD2 matching 9 bases. V gave up 0 bases and J gave up 9 bases; unmatched junction bases: 6. Germline V gene data show CDR1 as MNHEY and CDR2 as SVGEGT. The CDR3 consists of 15 residues. This CDR3 reads CASSYSASGNSEQFF. As DNA, the CDR3 is TGTGCCAGCAGTTACTCGGCTAGCGGGAATAGTGAGCAGTTCTTC.

Only a few counts were recorded for this clonotype. This chain uses TRBV12-3 or TRBV12-4 with TRBJ2-6; TRBD1 is a possible D gene (6 bases). V shed 6 bases and J shed 0 bases, with 18 bases lying between them. The CDR3 is made up of 18 amino acids. CDR3 protein: CASRSRQESFSGANVLTF. As DNA, the CDR3 is TGTGCCAGCAGGTCTAGACAGGAGAGTTTCTCTGGGGCCAACGTCCTGACTTTC.

This chain links TRBV7-9 with TRBJ2-7; maybe TRBD2 (5 bases). Trimming took off 0 bases at V and 7 bases at J, with 13 bases between the two ends. The CDR3 has 14 amino acids. CDR1 and CDR2 from the germline V gene are SEHNR and FQNEAQ (reference sequence). CDR3 protein: CASSLAGPGGEQYF. CDR3 sequence (DNA): TGTGCCAGCAGCTTAGCAGGACCCGGCGGGGAGCAGTACTTC.

This sequence joins TRBV28 and TRBJ2-2; D may match TRBD1 or TRBD2 (5 bases each). This CDR3 is 15 amino acids long. V shed 7 bases and J shed 1 base, with 13 bases lying between them. CDR1 and CDR2 (germline): MDHEN, SYDVKM. DNA of the CDR3: TGTGCCAGCACCATTGGGGGACGGAACACCGGGGAGCTGTTTTTT. Translated: CASTIGGRNTGELFF.

V and J are TRBV6-2 or TRBV6-3 and TRBJ2-1; maybe TRBD2 (5 bases). This CDR3 contains 15 residues. Trimming pared 3 bases from V and 5 bases from J, leaving 14 bases between. Germline loops: CDR1 MNHEY, CDR2 SVGEGT. For the CDR3, the DNA is TGTGCCAGCAGTTATGGCGGGCCACACCACAATGAGCAGTTCTTC. As protein: CASSYGGPHHNEQFF.

This chain joins TRBV7-2 and TRBJ2-1, with 10 bases aligning to TRBD2. CDR1 is SGHTA, CDR2 FQGNSA, per germline. The CDR3 is made up of 16 amino acids. Unmatched junction bases numbered 1, after V lost 0 bases and J lost 2 bases. The CDR3: CASSLAAGGPYNEQFF. CDR3 in DNA: TGTGCCAGCAGCTTAGCAGCGGGGGGGCCCTACAATGAGCAGTTCTTC.

The chain joins TRBV13 to TRBJ2-5; 8 bases are shared with TRBD2. The ends lost 4 bases at V and 5 bases at J; junction bases unmatched: 12. Germline V gives CDR1 PRHDT, CDR2 FYEKMQ (reference sequence). This CDR3 comprises 16 residues. The CDR3 is CASSSVRGELPETQYF. CDR3 nucleotide sequence: TGTGCCAGCAGCTCCGTGCGGGGGGAACTTCCGGAGACCCAGTACTTC.

The chain uses TRBV21-1 and TRBJ1-4; whether TRBD1, the table's D call, matches the DNA was not checked. TRBV21-1 counts as a pseudogene. This CDR3 spans 14 amino acids. The CDR3 DNA follows: TGTGCCAGCAGCAAACGGGGGGCTCGTGAAAAACTGTTTTTT. It specifies CASSKRGAREKLFF.

V is TRBV5-1 and J is TRBJ2-1; no firm D call. The germline V and J ends were trimmed by 5 bases and 5 bases, with 8 bases remaining between them. In germline, CDR1 is SGHRS, CDR2 YFSETQ. The CDR3 has 12 amino acids. The CDR3 spells CASRTENNEQFF. DNA for the CDR3: TGCGCCAGCAGAACGGAGAACAATGAGCAGTTCTTC.

The chain has TRBV5-1 and TRBJ2-5, with 7 bases identical to TRBD1. V shed 0 bases and J 1 base; nucleotides not matched to a gene: 6. The CDR3 covers 16 residues. The germline gives CDR1 SGHRS, CDR2 YFSETQ. This CDR3 reads CASSLGGGAPQETQYF. The CDR3 DNA sequence: TGCGCCAGCAGCTTGGGAGGGGGCGCACCCCAAGAGACCCAGTACTTC.

V gene TRBV20-1 combines with J gene TRBJ1-1, with D possibly matching TRBD1 (5 bases). Germline V gene sequence: CDR1 DFQATT, CDR2 SNEGSKA (reference sequence). V was clipped by 5 bases and J by 11 bases, with 18 bases between them. This CDR3 has 12 residues. The chain's CDR3 is CSAFQGEGRAFF. The CDR3 DNA is TGCAGTGCTTTCCAGGGAGAGGGACGGGCTTTCTTT.

This clonotype was observed at least ten times. A junction end diverges from the germline sequence, so it may reflect a read error. The V and J genes are TRBV7-7 and TRBJ2-5; 12 bases line up with TRBD2. The length of the CDR3 is 17 residues. CDR1 and CDR2 from the germline V gene are SSHAT and FNYEAQ (reference sequence). The chain's CDR3 is CASSNERLAGGQETQYF. Written as DNA, the CDR3 is TGTGCTAGCAGCAATGAACGGCTAGCGGGAGGGCAAGAGACCCAGTACTTC. Based on the CDR3 plus reference TRBV7-7 and TRBJ2-5, the full variable domain is GAGVSQSPRYKVTKRGQDVTLRCDPISSHATLYWYQQALGQGPEFLTYFNYEAQPDKSGLPSDRFSAERPEGSISTLTIQRTEQRDSAMYRCASSNERLAGGQETQYFGPGTRLLVL.

V gene TRBV18 combines with J gene TRBJ2-7; 7 nucleotides line up with TRBD2. V dropped 1 base and J dropped 4; count of bases not matched to a gene: 4. From germline, CDR1 is KGHSH and CDR2 LQKENI. The CDR3 spans 14 residues. CDR3 in DNA: TGTGCCAGCTCACCACAGCGGGGAGATTACGAGCAGTACTTC. Its protein is CASSPQRGDYEQYF.

This clonotype appeared a few times. The V and J genes are TRBV28 and TRBJ2-3; D perhaps matches TRBD1 (5 bases). V lost 4 bases to trimming and J lost 6 bases, with 11 bases between them. The germline V gene encodes CDR1 MDHEN and CDR2 SYDVKM. The CDR3 length is 13 residues. CDR3 bases: TGTGCCAGCAGTTACCCCGACAGCGATACGCAGTATTTT. The encoded protein is CASSYPDSDTQYF.

This chain connects TRBV28 to TRBJ2-4; 7 bases map to TRBD1. The CDR3 spans 14 residues. The V gene end was trimmed by 4 bases and the J gene end by 9 bases; junction bases not matched to a gene: 9. In germline, CDR1 is MDHEN, CDR2 SYDVKM. CDR3 nucleotides: TGTGCCAGCAGTTCCACCAGACAGGGCGGCATTCAGTACTTC. This translates into CASSSTRQGGIQYF.

The chain recombines TRBV3-1 with TRBJ1-3; TRBD1 aligns across 8 bases. In germline, CDR1 is LGHDT, CDR2 YNNKEL (reference sequence). CDR3 size: 14 residues. Trimming cost V 2 bases and J 10 bases; bases outside gene matches: 7. The CDR3 sequence is CASSQLRTGSTIYF. The CDR3 nucleotides are TGTGCCAGCAGCCAATTAAGGACAGGGTCAACCATATATTTT.

V gene TRBV3-1 combines with J gene TRBJ2-2; D is possibly TRBD1 (6 bases). V lost 3 bases, J lost 4 bases, and 9 bases lay in between. This CDR3 region has 14 residues. Germline V gene lookup returns CDR1 LGHDT and CDR2 YNNKEL (reference sequence). CDR3 bases: TGTGCCAGCAGCCACTCAGGGGTCACCGGGGAGCTGTTTTTT. Its protein product is CASSHSGVTGELFF.

Many counts were recorded for this clonotype. This chain uses TRBV3-1 with TRBJ2-2; no definite D call. V dropped 1 base and J dropped 7 bases, with 7 bases sitting between them. Germline CDR1 and CDR2: LGHDT and YNNKEL (reference sequence). The CDR3 consists of 13 residues. The CDR3 here is CASSQASGGELFF. The CDR3 DNA is TGTGCCAGCAGCCAAGCCTCCGGCGGGGAGCTGTTTTTT.